Described below is a single T cell receptor (beta chain) sequence and its context. The data derive from a study of blood T cell repertoires in COVID-19. About the study: The study drew acute and convalescent COVID-19 samples from the United States, Italy and Spain.

The method was immunoSEQ multiplex PCR; TCRdb's version includes in-frame clones alone and lacks a portion of them. Here the sample spans some 240,000 clones, about 81% being singletons. Trimming removed 2 bases from V and 5 bases from J, with 6 bases in between. CDR3 size: 11 residues. Germline CDR1 SQVTM, CDR2 ANQGSEA. This chain uses TRBV29-1 with TRBJ1-2, with a possible D match to TRBD1 (5 bases). Sequencing was carried out using peripheral blood. The sequence derives from a woman in her 70s with COVID-19, enrolled during active disease. The CDR3: CSVESGYGYTF. The CDR3 coding sequence is TGCAGCGTTGAATCAGGGTATGGCTACACCTTC.